These 16 T cell receptor beta chains were all obtained from the same sample, sequenced in a study of blood T cell repertoires in COVID-19. Assay used: immunoSEQ multiplex PCR; TCRdb lists only in-frame clones, some missing. The sample includes under 250,000 clones, around four fifths of them seen just once. What was sequenced was peripheral blood. These TCRs come from a woman between 70 and 85 years old with active or convalescent COVID-19.

The rearrangement uses TRBV9 and TRBJ1-1, with TRBD1 identical over 8 bases. This CDR3 contains 14 residues. Germline CDR1 reads SGDLS; CDR2 reads YYNGEE. Trimming cost V 3 bases and J 1 base; bases outside gene matches: 2. CDR3 coding DNA: TGTGCCAGCAGCGCGACAGGGGCGAACACTGAAGCTTTCTTT. The encoded protein is CASSATGANTEAFF.

V is TRBV3-1 (or the pseudogene TRBV3-2) and J is TRBJ2-3, with 14 nucleotides matching TRBD2. The CDR3 contains 15 residues. Trimming cost V 4 bases and J 5 bases; bases outside gene matches: 2. The V gene's germline CDR1 is LGHDT and CDR2 YNNKEL (reference sequence). The CDR3 spells CASSPGLAGVDTQYF. CDR3 DNA sequence: TGTGCCAGCAGCCCGGGACTAGCGGGAGTAGATACGCAGTATTTT.

This clone was observed once. V is TRBV3-1 (or the pseudogene TRBV3-2) and J is TRBJ1-4, with D tentatively TRBD1 (5 bases). The CDR3 length is 15 residues. CDR1 is LGHDT, CDR2 YNNKEL, per germline (reference sequence). V lost 10 bases and J 2 bases, leaving 17 bases between the germline ends. CDR3 sequence (DNA): TGTGCCACTGGGCAGGGATGGGCTACTAATGAAAAACTGTTTTTT. As protein: CATGQGWATNEKLFF.

This clone was picked up a small number of times. V gene TRBV28 combines with J gene TRBJ1-2, with 7 bases identical to TRBD1. CDR3 length: 14 amino acids. Germline loops: CDR1 MDHEN, CDR2 SYDVKM. The ends lost 7 bases at V and 6 bases at J; junction bases unmatched: 11. The CDR3 nucleotides are TGTGCCAGCATCGAACAGGGGCGGTATAATGGCTACACCTTC. As protein: CASIEQGRYNGYTF.

This chain joins TRBV5-1 and TRBJ2-1; D might be TRBD1 (6 bases). CDR3 length equals 14 residues. V was trimmed by 4 bases and J by 2 bases, leaving 10 bases between them. From germline, CDR1 is SGHRS and CDR2 YFSETQ. The CDR3 bases are TGCGCCAGCAGCCCACAGGGCACCTACAATGAGCAGTTCTTC. It translates to CASSPQGTYNEQFF.

This clone was found a few times. The rearrangement joins TRBV6-4 to TRBJ2-2, with D perhaps TRBD1 (5 bases). The germline CDR1 and CDR2 sequences are MRHNA and SNTAGT. The germline V and J ends were trimmed by 6 bases and 7 bases, with 18 bases remaining between them. CDR3 length: 15 residues. DNA for the CDR3: TGTGCCAGCAGCGTAAGCAGGGCGGCGGTCGGGGAGCTGTTTTTT. It codes for CASSVSRAAVGELFF.

The chain employs TRBV7-9 and TRBJ2-5, with D hard to call. This CDR3 is built from 14 residues. Germline assignment: CDR1 SEHNR and CDR2 FQNEAQ (reference sequence). Trimming left V 2 bases short and J 5 bases short, with 12 bases between. The CDR3 DNA follows: TGTGCCAGCAGCTTACCCCCGGTAGTGGAGACCCAGTACTTC. Amino acid sequence: CASSLPPVVETQYF. The whole variable domain, remainder taken from reference TRBV7-9 and TRBJ2-5, is DTGVSQNPRHKITKRGQNVTFRCDPISEHNRLYWYRQTLGQGPEFLTYFQNEAQLEKSRLLSDRFSAERPKGSFSTLEIQRTEQGDSAMYLCASSLPPVVETQYFGPGTRLLVL.

Of note for this clone: The same CDR3 also results from other DNA sequences found in this sample. This chain uses TRBV18 with TRBJ1-2; weak D call: TRBD1 (6 bases). V lost 3 bases and J lost 2, with 10 bases in between. The CDR3 extends over 14 amino acids. CDR1 and CDR2 (germline): KGHSH, LQKENI. The DNA of the CDR3 is TGTGCCAGCTCACCCCCCGGACAGAACTATGGCTACACCTTC. As protein: CASSPPGQNYGYTF.

The chain has TRBV19 and TRBJ2-2, with D uncertain. The CDR3 loop spans 13 amino acids. Germline lookup yields CDR1 LNHDA and CDR2 SQIVND (reference sequence). V was trimmed by 5 bases and J by 7 bases, leaving 11 bases between them. The CDR3 here is CASSWLAVGELFF. DNA for the CDR3: TGTGCCAGTAGTTGGCTGGCTGTCGGGGAGCTGTTTTTT. The full variable domain, rest sourced from reference TRBV19 and TRBJ2-2, is DGGITQSPKYLFRKEGQNVTLSCEQNLNHDAMYWYRQDPGQGLRLIYYSQIVNDFQKGDIAEGYSVSREKKESFPLTVTSAQKNPTAFYLCASSWLAVGELFFGEGSRLTVL.

This clone showed up just once. The J gene is TRBJ2-7, the V gene TRBV3-1 (or the pseudogene TRBV3-2); D possibly corresponds to TRBD1 (5 bases). CDR1 and CDR2 from the germline V gene are LGHDT and YNNKEL (reference sequence). The CDR3 runs to 12 residues. The ends were cut back, 3 bases at V and 5 bases at J, with 8 bases in the middle. The CDR3 reads CASSHARDEQYF. CDR3 sequence (DNA): TGTGCCAGCAGCCACGCCAGGGACGAGCAGTACTTC.

V and J are TRBV4-1 and TRBJ2-6, with 9 bases fitting TRBD2. This CDR3 has 19 residues. Germline V gene sequence: CDR1 MGHRA, CDR2 YSYEKL. After removal of 4 bases from V and 0 bases from J, the junction contained 10 bases not matched to a gene. This chain's CDR3 is CASSRRASGAYSGANVLTF. The DNA for the CDR3 is TGCGCCAGCAGCCGGAGGGCTAGCGGGGCTTACTCTGGGGCCAACGTCCTGACTTTC.

The V gene is TRBV5-4, the J gene TRBJ2-2; perhaps TRBD2 as D (6 bases). From germline, CDR1 is SGHNT and CDR2 YYREEE (reference sequence). V lost 2 bases and J lost 5, with 13 bases in between. The CDR3 is 15 residues long. In nucleotides, the CDR3 is TGTGCCAGCAGCTTAGGCGGGATTGCGACCGGGGAGCTGTTTTTT. Amino acid sequence: CASSLGGIATGELFF. Looking up the rest from reference TRBV5-4 and TRBJ2-2 gives the full variable domain: ETGVTQSPTHLIKTRGQQVTLRCSSQSGHNTVSWYQQALGQGPQFIFQYYREEENGRGNFPPRFSGLQFPNYSSELNVNALELDDSALYLCASSLGGIATGELFFGEGSRLTVL.

The V and J genes are TRBV18 and TRBJ1-6; possible D gene TRBD1, 5 bases. This CDR3 is 12 amino acids long. The V end lost 3 bases, the J end lost 10 bases, and 7 bases lay between the germline ends. Germline CDR1 and CDR2: KGHSH and LQKENI. The chain's CDR3 is CASSPDRSPLHF. The CDR3 nucleotides read TGTGCCAGCTCACCCGACAGATCACCCCTCCACTTT.

This chain uses TRBV19 with TRBJ2-1, with 15 bases lining up with TRBD2. Trimming cost V 4 bases and J 15 bases; bases outside gene matches: 7. The CDR3 consists of 14 residues. The germline CDR1 and CDR2 sequences are LNHDA and SQIVND (reference sequence). This CDR3 reads CASSTGLAGGPGFF. The CDR3 coding sequence is TGTGCCAGTAGTACCGGACTAGCGGGAGGGCCGGGGTTCTTC. Full variable domain (outside the CDR3, taken from reference TRBV19 and TRBJ2-1): DGGITQSPKYLFRKEGQNVTLSCEQNLNHDAMYWYRQDPGQGLRLIYYSQIVNDFQKGDIAEGYSVSREKKESFPLTVTSAQKNPTAFYLCASSTGLAGGPGFFGPGTRLTVL.

CDR3 coding DNA: TGTGCCAGCACCCGTCCGGGACACAACTACGAGCAGTACTTC. Translated, it gives CASTRPGHNYEQYF. The chain is built from TRBV2 and TRBJ2-7, with D perhaps matching TRBD1 (6 bases). V was shortened by 7 bases and J by 3 bases, with 16 bases between the two germline ends. Germline CDR1 and CDR2: SNHLY and FYNNEI. The CDR3 has 14 residues.

This clone was recorded a few times. The chain uses TRBV4-1 and TRBJ1-3; no clear D gene. The germline CDR1 and CDR2 sequences are MGHRA and YSYEKL. The CDR3 is made up of 16 amino acids. Trimming shortened V by 4 bases and J by 0 bases, and 13 bases separated the two germline ends. The CDR3 is CASSPLPTYSGNTIYF. The CDR3 DNA is TGCGCCAGCAGCCCTCTACCTACTTACTCTGGAAACACCATATATTTT.